The 19 T cell receptor beta chains below come from one sample, sequenced in a study of T cells in Graves' hyperthyroidism and ophthalmopathy. Amplification of TCR beta CDR3 regions was performed using RNA transcripts as template. Primed by the HTBI set, a first-round RT-PCR was run on the TCR CDR3. One entry per CDR3 protein results from TCRdb running MiXCR on the multiplex PCR reads. Here the sample spans some 500,000 distinct CDR3 sequences, around 22% being singletons. Sequencing was done on a sample of blood. The source of these receptors is a young woman with Graves' ophthalmopathy.

V gene TRBV28 combines with J gene TRBJ1-5, with D possibly being TRBD1 (5 bases). Trimming shortened V by 6 bases and J by 0 bases, and 18 bases separated the two germline ends. The CDR3 is 17 amino acids. Germline CDR1 is MDHEN and CDR2 is SYDVKM. This chain's CDR3 is CASRRRGAFSSNQPQHF. The CDR3 region has the DNA TGTGCCAGCAGGAGGAGGGGCGCCTTTTCTAGCAATCAGCCCCAGCATTTT.

The sample holds many counts of this clonotype. V is TRBV28 and J is TRBJ1-5; unclear D gene. V was clipped by 3 bases and J by 4 bases, with 10 bases between them. The length of the CDR3 is 14 residues. CDR1 and CDR2 (germline): MDHEN, SYDVKM. DNA of the CDR3: TGTGCCAGCAGTTTTGGCGTTGGTAATCAGCCCCAGCATTTT. This gives the protein CASSFGVGNQPQHF. The entire variable domain, with the rest obtained from reference TRBV28 and TRBJ1-5, is as follows: DVKVTQSSRYLVKRTGEKVFLECVQDMDHENMFWYRQDPGLGLRLIYFSYDVKMKEKGDIPEGYSVSREKKERFSLILESASTNQTSMYLCASSFGVGNQPQHFGDGTRLSIL.

The chain uses TRBV6-1 and TRBJ2-7; no definite D call. Looked up from germline, CDR1 is MNHNS and CDR2 is SASEGT. The CDR3 consists of 13 residues. Trimming cost V 7 bases and J 1 base, with 11 bases left between them. CDR3 region: CASTGPTSYEQYF. The CDR3 DNA sequence: TGTGCCAGCACCGGACCGACATCCTACGAGCAGTACTTC.

The rearrangement uses TRBV4-3 and TRBJ1-2; maybe TRBD1 (5 bases). In germline, CDR1 is LGHNA, CDR2 YSLEER. V was cut by 4 bases and J by 7 bases, with 19 bases left in between. The length of the CDR3 is 15 residues. The CDR3 loop reads CASSPTGEGYSGYTF. In DNA, the CDR3 is TGCGCCAGCAGCCCCACAGGAGAGGGCTATTCTGGCTACACCTTC.

At least ten counts were recorded for this clonotype. The CDR3 region has the DNA TGTGCCAGCAGTTCACCAGCCTGGGACAACTACGAGCAGTACTTC. Residues: CASSSPAWDNYEQYF. The chain is built from TRBV28 and TRBJ2-7, with D perhaps matching TRBD1 (6 bases). Per the germline V gene, CDR1 is MDHEN and CDR2 is SYDVKM. Deletions cut 4 bases from V and 3 bases from J, with 16 bases between. The CDR3 contains 15 residues. Complete variable domain (other parts from reference TRBV28 and TRBJ2-7): DVKVTQSSRYLVKRTGEKVFLECVQDMDHENMFWYRQDPGLGLRLIYFSYDVKMKEKGDIPEGYSVSREKKERFSLILESASTNQTSMYLCASSSPAWDNYEQYFGPGTRLTVT.

This clonotype came up many times. The CDR3 DNA reads TGTGCCAGCGGGCGGATGAACACTGAAGCTTTCTTT. Translation gives CASGRMNTEAFF. The chain couples TRBV6-1 to TRBJ1-1; D is ambiguous. V gave up 8 bases and J gave up 0 bases, with 7 bases separating them. The CDR3 totals 12 residues. CDR1 is MNHNS and CDR2 is SASEGT in the germline V gene.

The chain joins TRBV6-2 or TRBV6-3 to TRBJ1-2, with TRBD1 matching over 7 bases. Germline V gene data show CDR1 as MNHEY and CDR2 as SVGEGT. CDR3 length: 14 residues. V shed 2 bases and J 8 bases; nucleotides not matched to a gene: 8. The CDR3 sequence is CASSYVLTGQGYTF. In DNA form, the CDR3 reads TGTGCCAGCAGTTACGTCTTGACAGGGCAGGGCTACACCTTC.

Only a few counts were recorded for this clonotype. The V and J genes are TRBV20-1 and TRBJ2-4; 8 bases align to TRBD2. After removal of 5 bases from V and 0 bases from J, the junction contained 6 bases not matched to a gene. Germline V gene sequence: CDR1 DFQATT, CDR2 SNEGSKA (reference sequence). The CDR3 runs to 15 residues. Here the CDR3 reads CSARRGEEAKNIQYF. CDR3 in DNA: TGCAGTGCTCGGCGGGGGGAGGAAGCCAAAAACATTCAGTACTTC.

This clonotype was detected once. V usage is TRBV6-5 and J usage is TRBJ2-7; tentatively, D is TRBD1 (5 bases). This CDR3 is 15 amino acids long. In germline, CDR1 is MNHEY, CDR2 SVGAGI. V dropped 6 bases and J dropped 2 bases, with 17 bases sitting between them. CDR3 DNA sequence: TGTGCCAGCAGACTTACTCCGGACAAGACCTACGAGCAGTACTTC. The encoded protein is CASRLTPDKTYEQYF.

Ten or more counts support this clonotype. The chain combines TRBV6-4 with TRBJ1-6, with 8 bases lining up with TRBD1. The CDR3 contains 15 residues. V lost 3 bases to trimming and J lost 10 bases; unmatched junction nucleotides: 8. Germline CDR1 reads MRHNA; CDR2 reads SNTAGT. The chain's CDR3 is CASSDPTGGGSPLHF. The CDR3 region has the DNA TGTGCCAGCAGTGATCCTACAGGGGGAGGATCACCCCTCCACTTT.

This chain joins TRBV10-3 and TRBJ1-3; D gene unclear. The CDR3 has 12 residues. V lost 9 bases, J lost 5 bases, and 11 bases lay in between. Germline-derived CDR1 and CDR2 are ENHRY and SYGVKD. The DNA of the CDR3 is TGTGCCATTACACCACACCGAAACACCATATATTTT. It yields the protein CAITPHRNTIYF.

This clonotype was recorded many times. The chain has TRBV7-9 and TRBJ2-7; 7 bases agree with TRBD1. The germline V gene has CDR1 SEHNR and CDR2 FQNEAQ (reference sequence). This CDR3 has 13 residues. Germline trimming cut 11 bases from V and 2 bases from J; bases unmatched to any gene: 9. In DNA form, the CDR3 reads TGTGCCGGGACGACAGGGTCAGCCTACGAGCAGTACTTC. It specifies CAGTTGSAYEQYF.

Many counts were recorded for this clonotype. The J gene is TRBJ1-5, the V gene TRBV6-5, with TRBD1 as a possible D gene (6 bases). This CDR3 has 14 residues. The V gene's germline CDR1 is MNHEY and CDR2 SVGAGI. The V end lost 0 bases, the J end lost 6 bases, and 9 bases lay between the germline ends. Here the CDR3 DNA reads TGTGCCAGCAGTTACTCGGGGGCGAGTCAGCCCCAGCATTTT. Translated: CASSYSGASQPQHF.

A note on this clonotype: A much larger clone is a single base away; this may be a read error. This chain uses TRBV7-2 with TRBJ2-6, with unresolved D. This CDR3 region has 15 residues. Trimming removed 3 bases at V and 1 base at J, with 7 bases between. Germline V gene lookup returns CDR1 SGHTA and CDR2 FQGNSA. CDR3 in DNA: TGTGCCAGCAGCTTCAGGAGATCTGGGGCCAACGTCCTGACTTTC. It yields the protein CASSFRRSGANVLTF.

This clonotype was observed a few times. The genes are TRBV7-9 and TRBJ2-5; D may be TRBD1 (6 bases). Trimming took 3 bases from V and 5 from J, leaving 13 bases between them. CDR1 and CDR2 (germline): SEHNR, FQNEAQ (reference sequence). The CDR3 length is 14 residues. Here the CDR3 DNA reads TGTGCCAGCAGCTTTTTACAGGGCGGGGAGACCCAGTACTTC. This encodes CASSFLQGGETQYF.

This clonotype was recorded at least ten times. J is TRBJ2-5 and V is TRBV28, with D possibly being TRBD1 (5 bases). This CDR3 has 14 residues. Trimming pared 3 bases from V and 1 base from J, leaving 9 bases between. The germline V gene encodes CDR1 MDHEN and CDR2 SYDVKM. The CDR3 region has the DNA TGTGCCAGCAGTTTCCATCAGGGCCAAGAGACCCAGTACTTC. This sequence encodes CASSFHQGQETQYF.

The rearrangement uses TRBV30 and TRBJ1-1, with D hard to call. V lost 2 bases, J lost 5 bases, and 6 bases lay in between. The CDR3 is 11 amino acids. CDR1 is GTSNPN and CDR2 is SVGIG in the germline V gene (reference sequence). CDR3 DNA: TGTGCCTGGAGTCCGCTGACTGAAGCTTTCTTT. Its protein product is CAWSPLTEAFF.

This clonotype was recorded at least ten times. V usage is TRBV12-3 or TRBV12-4 and J usage is TRBJ1-2; 10 positions match TRBD1. CDR3 size: 16 residues. V was pared by 8 bases and J by 5 bases, with 14 bases of the junction left unmatched. CDR3 region: CASSGWDRGLDYGYTF. The CDR3 region has the DNA TGTGCCAGCTCTGGATGGGACAGGGGTTTGGATTATGGCTACACCTTC.

The chain combines TRBV11-1 with TRBJ1-2; D perhaps matches TRBD1 (5 bases). V gave up 4 bases and J gave up 12 bases, with 15 bases separating them. This CDR3 is 12 amino acids long. Looked up from germline, CDR1 is SGHAT and CDR2 is FQDESV (reference sequence). The CDR3 protein is CASSSGPREHTF. DNA for the CDR3: TGTGCCAGCAGCTCGGGACCCCGAGAGCACACCTTC.